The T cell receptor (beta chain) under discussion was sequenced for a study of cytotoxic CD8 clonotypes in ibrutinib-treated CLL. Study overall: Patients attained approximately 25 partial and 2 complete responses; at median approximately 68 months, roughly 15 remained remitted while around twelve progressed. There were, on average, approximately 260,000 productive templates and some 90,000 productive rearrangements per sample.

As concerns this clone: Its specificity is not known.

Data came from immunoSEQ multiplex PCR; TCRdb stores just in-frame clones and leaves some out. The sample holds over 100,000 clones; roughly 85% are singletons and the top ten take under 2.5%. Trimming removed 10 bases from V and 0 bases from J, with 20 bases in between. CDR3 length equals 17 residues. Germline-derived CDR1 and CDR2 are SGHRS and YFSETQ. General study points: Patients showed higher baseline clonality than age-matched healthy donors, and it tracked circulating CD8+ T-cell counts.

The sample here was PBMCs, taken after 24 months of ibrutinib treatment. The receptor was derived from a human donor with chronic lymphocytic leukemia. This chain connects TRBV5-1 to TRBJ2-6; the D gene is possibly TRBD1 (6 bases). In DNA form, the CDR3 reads TGCGCCTCTCGGTCGGACAGTCCTTTCTCTGGGGCCAACGTCCTGACTTTC. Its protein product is CASRSDSPFSGANVLTF.